The text below deals with one T cell receptor beta chain. Its antigen is unidentified. Assay: immunoSEQ multiplex PCR; the TCRdb copy retains only in-frame clones and omits some. The repertoire has 120,000 to 150,000 clones, approximately 91% of them found once; the top ten carry 1.9%. The sample belongs to a study of T cell responses to AZD1222 COVID-19 vaccine. Findings of the study overall: Only six or seven AZD1222 recipients were seropositive at baseline. Vaccine-associated CD4 TCRs spanned spike, dominant at 160-218 and 743-854. Breadth and depth of Spike-specific TCRs rose after two AZD1222 doses. Targeting of unmutated variant regions was reportedly seen in nearly half of spike-specific TCRs.

The CDR3 length is 14 residues. The germline CDR1 and CDR2 sequences are MNHEY and SMNVEV (reference sequence). V was pared by 1 base and J by 8 bases, with 12 bases between. The sample here was peripheral blood, taken 28 days after the second AZD1222 dose. The chain has TRBV27 and TRBJ2-1; the D gene is possibly TRBD2 (5 bases). This receptor was obtained from an adult who received the AZD1222 COVID-19 vaccine. The CDR3: CASSLYLASYEQFF. For the CDR3, the DNA is TGTGCCAGCAGTTTATACCTAGCATCATATGAGCAGTTCTTC.